Shown below are 29 T cell receptor beta chains from a single sample sequenced in a study of blood T cells in healthy people across ages. Next came a second PCR, run for about 7 to 12 cycles, which used a sample-barcoded 5' primer along with a J-beta primer mix. TCRdb itself ran the 5' RACE reads through MiXCR, one entry per CDR3 protein. The sample lists about 730,000 distinct CDR3 sequences; around 46% were seen once. Source material: blood. The receptors here all came from a woman aged 60 to 75 in good health.

This clonotype was observed a single time. A much larger clone differs from this one at a single base, so this may be a read error. This chain uses TRBV4-3 with TRBJ2-3; 11 bases are a match to TRBD2. The CDR3 spans 15 residues. Germline V CDR1 and CDR2: LGHNA, YSLEER. The ends lost 1 base at V and 4 bases at J; junction bases unmatched: 1. The CDR3 DNA follows: TGCGCCAGCAGCCAAGCACTAGCGGGAGCAGATACGCAGTATTTT. As protein: CASSQALAGADTQYF.

The chain recombines TRBV4-3 with TRBJ2-3, with 9 bases identical to TRBD1. CDR3 size: 17 residues. The germline CDR1 and CDR2 sequences are LGHNA and YSLEER. After removal of 4 bases from V and 3 bases from J, the junction contained 11 bases not matched to a gene. The CDR3 sequence is CASSRTGGQGFTDTQYF. Here the CDR3 DNA reads TGCGCCAGCAGCCGTACTGGGGGACAGGGTTTTACAGATACGCAGTATTTT.

This clonotype was recorded a few times. The rearrangement uses TRBV19 and TRBJ2-2; perhaps D is TRBD1 or TRBD2 (5 bases each). Germline V gene sequence: CDR1 LNHDA, CDR2 SQIVND (reference sequence). This CDR3 is built from 14 residues. Trimming left V 4 bases short and J 4 bases short, with 10 bases between. The CDR3 bases are TGTGCCAGTAGTAGGGACGGTGGCACCGGGGAGCTGTTTTTT. It encodes CASSRDGGTGELFF.

This clonotype showed up many times. The chain carries TRBV6-2 or TRBV6-3 and TRBJ2-5; D gene unclear. Germline V gene sequence: CDR1 MNHEY, CDR2 SVGEGT. The CDR3 loop spans 12 amino acids. V lost 2 bases and J 1 base, leaving 2 bases between the germline ends. The CDR3 coding sequence is TGTGCCAGCAGTTACAGCCAAGAGACCCAGTACTTC. It encodes CASSYSQETQYF.

This sequence joins TRBV6-1 and TRBJ2-7; D not resolved. V was pared by 8 bases and J by 3 bases, with 5 bases between. CDR3 length: 10 residues. Germline V gives CDR1 MNHNS, CDR2 SASEGT. CDR3 coding DNA: TGTGCCAGCGGGATCTACGAGCAGTACTTC. This codes for CASGIYEQYF.

This chain joins TRBV7-3 and TRBJ2-3; TRBD2 is a possible D gene (5 bases). The V and J ends lost 4 bases and 7 bases respectively, with 9 bases between them. This CDR3 spans 12 amino acids. Germline V gives CDR1 SGHTA, CDR2 FQGTGA. The CDR3 coding sequence is TGTGCCAGCAGCTCCGGGGAAAATACGCAGTATTTT. Amino acid sequence: CASSSGENTQYF.

The rearrangement joins TRBV20-1 to TRBJ1-1, with 7 positions matching TRBD1. V dropped 6 bases and J dropped 5; count of bases not matched to a gene: 9. Germline loops: CDR1 DFQATT, CDR2 SNEGSKA (reference sequence). This CDR3 has 13 amino acids. The CDR3: CSAKTGFGTEAFF. Here the CDR3 DNA reads TGCAGTGCCAAGACAGGGTTCGGAACTGAAGCTTTCTTT.

With respect to this clonotype: The junction shows a germline mismatch at one end, possibly a read error. The J gene is TRBJ2-1, the V gene TRBV10-3; 9 bases agree with TRBD1. This CDR3 comprises 15 residues. Germline V CDR1 and CDR2: ENHRY, SYGVKD. CDR3: CAISPGQGSHNGQFF. DNA for the CDR3: TGTGCCATCAGCCCGGGACAGGGCTCTCACAATGGGCAGTTCTTC.

There are many counts of this clonotype. The chain employs TRBV7-3 and TRBJ2-3; 10 bases agree with TRBD2. V gave up 4 bases and J gave up 1 base; unmatched junction bases: 2. CDR1 SGHTA and CDR2 FQGTGA come from the germline V gene. This CDR3 has 15 amino acids. CDR3 in DNA: TGTGCCAGCAGCTCCGGACTAGCGGGCACAGATACGCAGTATTTT. Amino acids: CASSSGLAGTDTQYF.

The rearrangement joins TRBV9 to TRBJ2-3; D perhaps matches TRBD2 (6 bases). The CDR3 sequence is 15 residues long. CDR1 is SGDLS and CDR2 is YYNGEE in the germline V gene. V was cut by 3 bases and J by 0 bases, with 11 bases left in between. In DNA form, the CDR3 reads TGTGCCAGCAGCGCCGCGGGACGTAGCACAGATACGCAGTATTTT. Translating gives CASSAAGRSTDTQYF.

This clonotype was recorded many times. The rearrangement uses TRBV6-2 or TRBV6-3 and TRBJ2-6; D not resolved. The CDR3 spans 16 residues. V was trimmed by 0 bases and J by 0 bases, leaving 6 bases between them. CDR1 MNHEY and CDR2 SVGEGT come from the germline V gene. CDR3 coding DNA: TGTGCCAGCAGTTACTCCTTAATCTCTGGGGCCAACGTCCTGACTTTC. Translating gives CASSYSLISGANVLTF.

V is TRBV12-3 or TRBV12-4 and J is TRBJ1-2; D is unclear. Trimming pared 8 bases from V and 6 bases from J, leaving 10 bases between. This CDR3 contains 11 residues. CDR3 in DNA: TGTGCCAGCGGTTCTCCTAATGGCTACACCTTC. This sequence encodes CASGSPNGYTF.

This clonotype was recorded at least ten times. J is TRBJ1-5 and V is TRBV12-3 or TRBV12-4; unclear D gene. The V and J ends lost 9 bases and 2 bases respectively, with 11 bases between them. CDR3 length: 13 amino acids. The CDR3 is CASREGGNQPQHF. The CDR3 DNA reads TGTGCCAGTAGAGAAGGTGGCAATCAGCCCCAGCATTTT.

J is TRBJ2-7 and V is TRBV20-1; TRBD1 is a possible D gene (6 bases). The CDR3 extends over 12 amino acids. V was cut by 8 bases and J by 7 bases, with 18 bases left in between. Germline V CDR1 and CDR2: DFQATT, SNEGSKA (reference sequence). The DNA for the CDR3 is TGCAGTACAGGGTCATCCTACATTGAGCAGTACTTC. Translating it yields CSTGSSYIEQYF.

This clonotype was counted a few times. J is TRBJ2-5 and V is TRBV20-1; 9 nucleotides match TRBD2. The J call may be incorrect, as the DNA end agrees better with TRBJ2-7. The CDR3 length is 14 residues. Germline CDR1 and CDR2: DFQATT and SNEGSKA (reference sequence). The DNA for the CDR3 is TGCAGTGCTAGATCCGGGACTAGCCACTACGAGCAGTACTTC. Its protein product is CSARSGTSHYEQYF.

The chain combines TRBV7-2 with TRBJ1-4; 8 bases agree with TRBD1. Germline V gene data show CDR1 as SGHTA and CDR2 as FQGNSA. The trim removed 5 bases at V and 5 bases at J, leaving 7 bases unmatched. This CDR3 spans 15 amino acids. In nucleotides, the CDR3 is TGTGCCAGCAGCGCCCGGACAGGGAGGAATGAAAAACTGTTTTTT. This translates into CASSARTGRNEKLFF.

The chain uses TRBV29-1 and TRBJ2-5; 7 nucleotides match TRBD1. With V trimmed by 7 bases and J by 4 bases, 6 bases remained unmatched. Germline CDR1 SQVTM, CDR2 ANQGSEA. This CDR3 spans 12 amino acids. DNA for the CDR3: TGCAGCGCCGACAGGGTGGGAGAGACCCAGTACTTC. Its protein product is CSADRVGETQYF.

The genes are TRBV7-6 and TRBJ2-7; 10 positions agree with TRBD1. V was clipped by 5 bases and J by 2 bases; unmatched bases: 12. CDR1 SGHVS and CDR2 FNYEAQ come from the germline V gene. CDR3 length equals 17 residues. CDR3 protein: CASSPRGTGVGPYEQYF. CDR3 sequence (DNA): TGTGCCAGCAGCCCACGGGGGACAGGGGTCGGCCCCTACGAGCAGTACTTC. Complete variable domain (other parts from reference TRBV7-6 and TRBJ2-7): GAGVSQSPRYKVTKRGQDVALRCDPISGHVSLYWYRQALGQGPEFLTYFNYEAQQDKSGLPNDRFSAERPEGSISTLTIQRTEQRDSAMYRCASSPRGTGVGPYEQYFGPGTRLTVT.

V is TRBV7-3 and J is TRBJ2-3; no clear D gene. Trimming pared 0 bases from V and 2 bases from J, leaving 6 bases between. CDR1 is SGHTA and CDR2 is FQGTGA in the germline V gene. The length of the CDR3 is 14 residues. The DNA for the CDR3 is TGTGCCAGCAGCTTAACTAGCTTCACAGATACGCAGTATTTT. Its translation is CASSLTSFTDTQYF.

V and J are TRBV5-1 and TRBJ2-5; tentatively, D is TRBD1 or TRBD2 (5 bases each). Germline lookup yields CDR1 SGHRS and CDR2 YFSETQ. The CDR3 runs to 15 residues. Trimming removed 4 bases at V and 0 bases at J, with 13 bases between. CDR3 residues: CASSMGPTNQETQYF. CDR3 DNA: TGCGCCAGCAGCATGGGACCGACGAACCAAGAGACCCAGTACTTC.

This chain connects TRBV28 to TRBJ2-5; 7 bases match TRBD1. Per the germline V gene, CDR1 is MDHEN and CDR2 is SYDVKM. The CDR3 has 15 residues. With V trimmed by 6 bases and J by 2 bases, 9 bases remained unmatched. CDR3 in DNA: TGTGCCAGCAGCATTGGGACAGTGGGTCAAGAGACCCAGTACTTC. Protein: CASSIGTVGQETQYF.

This clonotype was found many times. This chain connects TRBV20-1 to TRBJ2-1; 9 nucleotides agree with TRBD2. The CDR3 spans 14 residues. V was clipped by 1 base and J by 2 bases; unmatched bases: 0. Germline V gives CDR1 DFQATT, CDR2 SNEGSKA (reference sequence). CDR3 bases: TGCAGTGCTAGAGCTAGCGGGACCTACAATGAGCAGTTCTTC. Translating gives CSARASGTYNEQFF.

This clonotype was recorded a few times. This chain links TRBV28 with TRBJ1-1; D possibly corresponds to TRBD1 (6 bases). Germline V lookup: CDR1 MDHEN, CDR2 SYDVKM. This CDR3 is 14 amino acids long. Deletions cut 6 bases from V and 0 bases from J, with 11 bases between. DNA for the CDR3: TGTGCCAGCAGCTCAGGGGAGATGAACACTGAAGCTTTCTTT. Translated, it gives CASSSGEMNTEAFF.

This clonotype appeared a few times. The chain is built from TRBV4-1 and TRBJ2-1, with D possibly being TRBD1 or TRBD2 (6 bases each). Germline CDR1 is MGHRA and CDR2 is YSYEKL. Trimming removed 0 bases at V and 1 base at J, with 16 bases between. The CDR3 runs to 18 residues. CDR3 nucleotide sequence: TGCGCCAGCAGCCAAGATCAAACGGGGGCCGTATCCTACAATGAGCAGTTCTTC. Its protein is CASSQDQTGAVSYNEQFF.

V is TRBV4-1 and J is TRBJ2-7; D perhaps matches TRBD2 (6 bases). V was shortened by 8 bases and J by 2 bases, with 13 bases between the two germline ends. Germline loops: CDR1 MGHRA, CDR2 YSYEKL. This CDR3 region has 13 residues. CDR3 DNA: TGCGCCAGCGCCCGGGACTTGGCCTACGAGCAGTACTTC. Translated: CASARDLAYEQYF.

In regard to this clonotype: A much larger clone differs from this one at a single base, so this may be a read error. The rearrangement uses TRBV12-3 or TRBV12-4 and TRBJ2-5, with 10 nucleotides matching TRBD1. The V and J ends lost 4 bases and 11 bases, in that order; junction bases with no gene match: 16. The CDR3 is made up of 16 amino acids. Here the CDR3 reads CASSSSGTGDANEQYF. The CDR3 DNA sequence: TGTGCCAGCAGTTCCTCCGGGACAGGGGATGCTAATGAGCAGTACTTC.

The table lists this clonotype with a few counts. The V and J genes are TRBV30 and TRBJ2-3, with TRBD2 identical over 9 bases. The CDR3 contains 14 residues. Per germline, CDR1 GTSNPN and CDR2 SVGIG (reference sequence). The trim removed 3 bases at V and 6 bases at J, leaving 7 bases unmatched. The CDR3, as DNA: TGTGCCTGGAGCTGGGTAGCGGGGGCGGATACGCAGTATTTT. The encoded protein is CAWSWVAGADTQYF.

V usage is TRBV7-3 and J usage is TRBJ1-1; TRBD1 aligns across 9 bases. The CDR3 totals 17 residues. Trimming cost V 1 base and J 3 bases; bases outside gene matches: 9. Germline lookup yields CDR1 SGHTA and CDR2 FQGTGA. CDR3 nucleotides: TGTGCCAGCAGCTTAAGGGGGACAGGGATGGCGCACACTGAAGCTTTCTTT. Translated, it gives CASSLRGTGMAHTEAFF.

This clonotype occurred a few times. This rearrangement joins TRBV20-1 to TRBJ2-1; D perhaps matches TRBD2 (6 bases). The CDR3 is 15 residues long. Per the germline V gene, CDR1 is DFQATT and CDR2 is SNEGSKA (reference sequence). Trimming cost V 5 bases and J 7 bases, with 21 bases left between them. The CDR3 sequence is CSAPIAALNVNEQFF. For the CDR3, the DNA is TGCAGTGCTCCCATAGCGGCTCTGAACGTAAATGAGCAGTTCTTC.